These T cell receptor beta chains were read from a single sample in a study of regulatory T cells in long-lasting Graves disease. One entry per CDR3 protein, called by TCRdb with MiXCR from the multiplex PCR reads. This sample yields 300,000 to 350,000 distinct CDR3 sequences, of which roughly a fifth are seen a single time; 29% belongs to the top ten. The sequencing here drew on peripheral blood mononuclear cells (PBMCs), taken when the disease was refractory, from a patient treated with antithyroid drugs. The receptors stem from a female donor with Graves disease. Both conserved end residues are part of each CDR3. A D gene is named only where the DNA matches it firmly. Not every row has a clone size; where given, it reads once, few, many or a size class.

V gene	D gene	J gene	clone size	CDR3 DNA	CDR3 protein
TRBV10-3	-	TRBJ1-1	many	TGTGCCATCATTGGGGACGGCTACACTGAAGCTTTCTTT	CAIIGDGYTEAFF
TRBV19	-	TRBJ1-5	-	TGTGCCAGTAGTATAGACGCGGGGAGCAATCAGCCCCAGCATTTT	CASSIDAGSNQPQHF
TRBV7-2	-	TRBJ2-7	many	TGTGCCAGCAGCTTAGCAAGGACACTCTCCTACGAGCAGTACTTC	CASSLARTLSYEQYF
TRBV12-3/TRBV12-4	-	TRBJ1-3	once	TGTGCCAGCACCCAAAGGGCTGGAAACACCATATATTTT	CASTQRAGNTIYF
TRBV12-3/TRBV12-4	-	TRBJ1-1	many	TGTGCCAGCAGTTTCGGCAGGCTGGCTGAAGCTTTCTTT	CASSFGRLAEAFF
TRBV20-1	-	TRBJ2-3	-	TGCAGTGCTAGAGGGATTAGCGGAGCTAGCACAGATACGCAGTATTTT	CSARGISGASTDTQYF
TRBV6-1	TRBD2	TRBJ2-2	few	TGTGCCACCGAGGGACTAGCGGGAGGTCACACCGGGGAGCTGTTTTTT	CATEGLAGGHTGELFF
TRBV6-1	-	TRBJ2-7	few	TGTGCCATCGGGGTAAACGAGCAGTACTTC	CAIGVNEQYF
TRBV12-3/TRBV12-4	-	TRBJ1-2	many	TGTGCCAGCACCCGGGGGGGTCTGGGCGGCTACACCTTC	CASTRGGLGGYTF
TRBV6-1	-	TRBJ2-7	few	TGTGCCAGCAGTAAGGGGGTCGAGCAGTACTTC	CASSKGVEQYF
TRBV2	-	TRBJ1-1	many	TGTGCCAGCAGTGGAGGCCTTTCGAACACTGAAGCTTTCTTT	CASSGGLSNTEAFF
TRBV7-9	TRBD1	TRBJ2-6	few	TGTGCCAGCAGCCGCTCCACAGGGGCTGGGGCCAACGTCCTGACTTTC	CASSRSTGAGANVLTF
TRBV12-3/TRBV12-4	-	TRBJ1-1	many	TGTGCCAGCAGTTTTAACCTGAACACTGAAGCTTTCTTT	CASSFNLNTEAFF
TRBV28	-	TRBJ1-2	many	TGTGCCAGCAGCCTTATTCTGAAGGGGGGGACTGGCTACACCTTC	CASSLILKGGTGYTF
TRBV27	-	TRBJ2-7	-	TGTGCCAGCAGCCCCTTTAGTGAGGCCTACGAGCAGTACTTC	CASSPFSEAYEQYF
TRBV20-1	-	TRBJ1-6	-	TGCAGTGCTGTCTCCCGACGCGCGGGGGATTCACCCCTCCACTTT	CSAVSRRAGDSPLHF
TRBV7-2	-	TRBJ1-2	-	TGTGCCAGCAGCCCAACTGAGGGGCGGGGCTACACCTTC	CASSPTEGRGYTF
TRBV7-8	TRBD1	TRBJ2-5	-	TGTGCCAGCAGCCCGGGGACAGTATCAAAAGAGACCCAGTACTTC	CASSPGTVSKETQYF
TRBV19	-	TRBJ2-1	-	TGTGCCAGTAGTATCATCCCCCCAGGGGGGTACAATGAGCAGTTCTTC	CASSIIPPGGYNEQFF